This entry lists 3 T cell receptor beta chains sequenced from one sample in a study of T cell changes during pregnancy in multiple sclerosis. Here immunoSEQ multiplex PCR was the method, and the copy in TCRdb shows in-frame clones only, minus some. The profile shows about 60,000 clones, around 90% of them singletons. Sequencing was performed on CD4+ T cells from peripheral blood mononuclear cells, taken in the first trimester of pregnancy. The receptors come from a female donor with multiple sclerosis, enrolled in a pregnancy study.

This sequence joins TRBV28 and TRBJ1-4; 7 bases match TRBD1. The CDR3 length is 15 residues. V was pared by 5 bases and J by 3 bases, with 6 bases of the junction left unmatched. Germline V gene lookup returns CDR1 MDHEN and CDR2 SYDVKM. The chain's CDR3 is CASSRQGAANEKLFF. CDR3 nucleotides: TGTGCCAGCAGTCGACAGGGTGCGGCTAATGAAAAACTGTTTTTT.

The CDR3: CASSSTLAAVYNEQFF. The CDR3 coding sequence is TGTGCCAGCAGCTCCACTCTAGCGGCCGTCTACAATGAGCAGTTCTTC. The chain uses TRBV11-2 and TRBJ2-1; 7 nucleotides match TRBD2. This CDR3 comprises 16 residues. J was trimmed by 3 bases and V by 4 bases; bases with no gene match: 9. Germline-derived CDR1 and CDR2 are SGHAT and FQNNGV.

V gene TRBV9 combines with J gene TRBJ2-3, with TRBD1 as a possible D gene (6 bases). CDR1 is SGDLS, CDR2 YYNGEE, per germline. V was pared by 3 bases and J by 3 bases, with 17 bases between. This CDR3 contains 16 residues. The CDR3 DNA reads TGTGCCAGCAGCGACGTTGGCAGGGGCTGGACAGATACGCAGTATTTT. Amino acid sequence: CASSDVGRGWTDTQYF.